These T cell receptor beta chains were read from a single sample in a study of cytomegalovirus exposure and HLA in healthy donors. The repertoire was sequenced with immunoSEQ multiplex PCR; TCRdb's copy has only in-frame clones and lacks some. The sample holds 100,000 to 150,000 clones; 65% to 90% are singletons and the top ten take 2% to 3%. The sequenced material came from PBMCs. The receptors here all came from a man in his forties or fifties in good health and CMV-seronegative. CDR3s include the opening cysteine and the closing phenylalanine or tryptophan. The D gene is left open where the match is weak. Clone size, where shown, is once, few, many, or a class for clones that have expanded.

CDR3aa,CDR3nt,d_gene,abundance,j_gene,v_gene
CASSTPNSYTDTQYF,TGTGCCAGCAGCACTCCAAACTCCTACACAGATACGCAGTATTTT,-,-,TRBJ2-3,TRBV9
CASSSREWNTEAFF,TGTGCCAGCAGTTCAAGGGAGTGGAACACTGAAGCTTTCTTT,-,-,TRBJ1-1,TRBV27
CASSSGQGRTEAFF,TGCGCCAGCAGCTCCGGACAGGGGAGGACTGAAGCTTTCTTT,TRBD1,-,TRBJ1-1,TRBV4-3
CASSPGTGPGADTQYF,TGCGCCAGCAGCCCCGGGACTGGCCCGGGGGCAGATACGCAGTATTTT,-,-,TRBJ2-3,TRBV4-1
CASSQWDGGSGGYTF,TGTGCCAGCAGCCAATGGGACGGGGGGAGTGGAGGCTACACCTTC,-,-,TRBJ1-2,TRBV5-6
CASSQAKRGTDTQYF,TGTGCCAGCAGCCAAGCAAAGCGGGGCACAGATACGCAGTATTTT,-,-,TRBJ2-3,TRBV4-2
CASSLGQDYEQYF,TGCGCCAGCAGCCTGGGACAGGATTACGAGCAGTACTTC,TRBD1,once,TRBJ2-7,TRBV5-1
CASQDRERTNTEAFF,TGTGCTAGTCAAGACAGGGAACGAACGAACACTGAAGCTTTCTTT,TRBD1,few,TRBJ1-1,TRBV12-5
CASSQVPTGAGQPQHF,TGCGCCAGCAGCCAAGTGCCGACAGGGGCTGGACAGCCCCAGCATTTT,TRBD1,-,TRBJ1-5,TRBV4-1
CASSPLGGMNTEAFF,TGTGCCAGCTCACCACTGGGGGGGATGAACACTGAAGCTTTCTTT,-,-,TRBJ1-1,TRBV18
CASSQGPYDRLNQPQHF,TGCGCCAGCAGCCAAGGACCCTATGACAGGTTAAATCAGCCCCAGCATTTT,-,-,TRBJ1-5,TRBV4-1
CASRTTGGKTGELFF,TGTGCCAGCAGGACTACAGGGGGAAAAACCGGGGAGCTGTTTTTT,TRBD1,-,TRBJ2-2,TRBV2
CSSSSPAGVTEAFF,TGTTCCAGCAGCTCCCCGGCGGGGGTCACTGAAGCTTTCTTT,-,-,TRBJ1-1,TRBV7-9
CASRQQGTGETQYF,TGCGCCAGCAGACAACAGGGTACTGGGGAGACCCAGTACTTC,-,-,TRBJ2-5,TRBV5-1
CASSPRPDSYEQYF,TGTGCCAGCAGCCCCCGACCCGACAGCTACGAGCAGTACTTC,-,few,TRBJ2-7,TRBV5-8
CASSEAHRPYEQYF,TGTGCCAGCAGTGAAGCCCACAGGCCCTACGAGCAGTACTTC,-,-,TRBJ2-7,TRBV2
CASSSTGTGTYEQYF,TGTGCCAGCAGCTCGACCGGGACAGGGACCTACGAGCAGTACTTC,TRBD1,-,TRBJ2-7,TRBV9
CASSPRDKSSQPQHF,TGTGCCAGCAGCCCCCGGGACAAGTCTAGTCAGCCCCAGCATTTT,-,-,TRBJ1-5,TRBV7-8
CASKQGSNNSPLHF,TGTGCCAGCAAACAGGGGTCAAATAATTCACCCCTCCACTTT,TRBD1,-,TRBJ1-6,TRBV6-5
CASNRGGTEAFF,TGTGCCAGCAACAGGGGGGGCACTGAAGCTTTCTTT,TRBD1,-,TRBJ1-1,TRBV6-5
CASSPVRPGFTGELFF,TGTGCCAGCAGCCCCGTGAGGCCCGGTTTCACCGGGGAGCTGTTTTTT,-,-,TRBJ2-2,TRBV4-2
CASSLIGTGSYEQYF,TGTGCCAGCAGCTTGATAGGGACAGGGTCTTACGAGCAGTACTTC,TRBD1,few,TRBJ2-7,TRBV5-5
CASRNRGFNQPQHF,TGTGCCAGCAGGAACAGGGGTTTCAATCAGCCCCAGCATTTT,TRBD1,-,TRBJ1-5,TRBV27
CAISEFRGRNTEAFF,TGTGCCATCAGTGAGTTTCGGGGTAGGAACACTGAAGCTTTCTTT,-,once,TRBJ1-1,TRBV10-3
CASSLQGTHYRAQYF,TGTGCCAGCAGTTTACAGGGGACCCACTACAGGGCGCAGTACTTC,-,-,TRBJ2-7,TRBV27
CAISEALGGKVETEAFF,TGTGCCATCAGTGAAGCCCTGGGGGGAAAGGTGGAAACTGAAGCTTTCTTT,-,-,TRBJ1-1,TRBV10-3
CASSFSNGGDRLYNSPLHF,TGTGCCAGCAGCTTTAGCAACGGCGGGGACAGGCTTTATAATTCACCCCTCCACTTT,TRBD1,once,TRBJ1-6,TRBV5-5
CSVEADPNQPQHF,TGCAGCGTTGAGGCCGATCCCAATCAGCCCCAGCATTTT,-,-,TRBJ1-5,TRBV29-1
CATSPGGGFNEQYF,TGTGCCACTTCGCCGGGCGGGGGGTTCAACGAGCAGTACTTC,TRBD2,-,TRBJ2-7,TRBV6-1
CAWRTRQGTDTQYF,TGTGCCTGGAGGACTCGACAGGGCACAGATACGCAGTATTTT,-,-,TRBJ2-3,TRBV30
CASSFIIHEQFF,TGTGCCAGCAGCTTTATAATCCATGAGCAGTTCTTC,-,-,TRBJ2-1,TRBV7-8
CASSPGGQETQYF,TGTGCCAGCAGTCCGGGGGGGCAAGAGACCCAGTACTTC,TRBD2,-,TRBJ2-5,TRBV9
CATSREAGYEQYF,TGTGCCACCAGCAGAGAGGCGGGCTACGAGCAGTACTTC,-,-,TRBJ2-7,TRBV15
CASSYRDTDYEQYF,TGTGCCAGCAGCTACCGGGACACAGACTACGAGCAGTACTTC,-,once,TRBJ2-7,TRBV5-8
CAWRLTGTYNEQFF,TGTGCCTGGAGATTGACAGGTACCTACAATGAGCAGTTCTTC,-,-,TRBJ2-1,TRBV30
CSVVVGTIKETQYF,TGCAGCGTTGTAGTCGGGACTATTAAAGAGACCCAGTACTTC,TRBD2,once,TRBJ2-5,TRBV29-1
CASSPEGSNQPQHF,TGTGCCAGTTCCCCGGAGGGGAGCAATCAGCCCCAGCATTTT,-,-,TRBJ1-5,TRBV27